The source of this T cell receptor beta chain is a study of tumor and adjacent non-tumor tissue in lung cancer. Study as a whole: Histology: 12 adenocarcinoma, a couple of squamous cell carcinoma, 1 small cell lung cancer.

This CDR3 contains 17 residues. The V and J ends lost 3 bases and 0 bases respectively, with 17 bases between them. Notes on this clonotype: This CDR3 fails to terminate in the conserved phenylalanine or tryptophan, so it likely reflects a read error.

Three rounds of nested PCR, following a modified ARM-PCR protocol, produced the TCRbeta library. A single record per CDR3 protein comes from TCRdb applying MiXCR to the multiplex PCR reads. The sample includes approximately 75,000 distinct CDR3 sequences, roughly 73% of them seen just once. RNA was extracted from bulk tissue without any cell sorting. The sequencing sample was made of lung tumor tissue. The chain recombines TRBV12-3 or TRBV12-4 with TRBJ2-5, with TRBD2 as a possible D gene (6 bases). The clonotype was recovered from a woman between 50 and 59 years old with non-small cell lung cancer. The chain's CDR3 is CASSLGPQRGYQETQYS. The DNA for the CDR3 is TGTGCCAGCAGTTTGGGGCCCCAACGGGGGTACCAAGAGACCCAGTACTCC.